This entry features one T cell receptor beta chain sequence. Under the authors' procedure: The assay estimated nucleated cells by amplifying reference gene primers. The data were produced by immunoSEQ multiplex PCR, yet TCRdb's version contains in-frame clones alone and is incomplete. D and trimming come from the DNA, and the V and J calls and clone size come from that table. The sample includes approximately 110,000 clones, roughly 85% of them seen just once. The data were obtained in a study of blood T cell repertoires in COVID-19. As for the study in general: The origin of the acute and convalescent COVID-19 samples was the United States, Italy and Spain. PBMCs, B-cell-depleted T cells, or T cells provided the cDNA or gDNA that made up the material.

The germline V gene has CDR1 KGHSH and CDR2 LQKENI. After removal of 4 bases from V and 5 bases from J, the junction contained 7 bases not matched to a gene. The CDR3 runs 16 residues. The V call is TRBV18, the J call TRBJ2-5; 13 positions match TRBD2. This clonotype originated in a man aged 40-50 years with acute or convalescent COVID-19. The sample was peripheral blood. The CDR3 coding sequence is TGTGCCAGCTCACTCGGACTAGCGGGGGATTTGGAGACCCAGTACTTC. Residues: CASSLGLAGDLETQYF.